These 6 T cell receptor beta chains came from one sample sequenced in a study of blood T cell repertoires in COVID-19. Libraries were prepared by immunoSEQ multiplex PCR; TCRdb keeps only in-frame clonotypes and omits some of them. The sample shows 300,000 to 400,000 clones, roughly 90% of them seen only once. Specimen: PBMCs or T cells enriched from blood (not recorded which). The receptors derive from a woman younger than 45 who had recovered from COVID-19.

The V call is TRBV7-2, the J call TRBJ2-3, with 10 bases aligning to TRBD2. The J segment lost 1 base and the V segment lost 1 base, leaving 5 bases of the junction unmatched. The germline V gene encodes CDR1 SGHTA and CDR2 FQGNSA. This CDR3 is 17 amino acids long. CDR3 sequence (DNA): TGTGCCAGCAGCTTAGGTCGGGGGACTAGCGGCACAGATACGCAGTATTTT. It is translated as CASSLGRGTSGTDTQYF.

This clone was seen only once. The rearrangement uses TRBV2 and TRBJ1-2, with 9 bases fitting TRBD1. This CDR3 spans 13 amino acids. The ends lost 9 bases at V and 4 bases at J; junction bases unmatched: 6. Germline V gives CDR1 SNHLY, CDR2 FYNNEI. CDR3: CASRQGVSYGYTF. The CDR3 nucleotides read TGTGCCAGTCGACAGGGGGTGAGCTATGGCTACACCTTC.

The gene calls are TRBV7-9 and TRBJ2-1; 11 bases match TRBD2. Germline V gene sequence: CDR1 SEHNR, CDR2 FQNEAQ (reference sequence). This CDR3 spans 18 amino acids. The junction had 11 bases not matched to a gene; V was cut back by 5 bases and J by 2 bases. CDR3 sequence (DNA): TGTGCCAGCAGCCCGCGATCCTCGACTAGCGGGACCTACAATGAGCAGTTCTTC. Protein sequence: CASSPRSSTSGTYNEQFF.

DNA of the CDR3: TGCGCCAGCAGCCGAGGACAGGGGGACGGTGGCTACACCTTC. This sequence encodes CASSRGQGDGGYTF. The rearrangement joins TRBV5-1 to TRBJ1-2, with 10 nucleotides matching TRBD1. The CDR3 contains 14 residues. Per the germline V gene, CDR1 is SGHRS and CDR2 is YFSETQ. V was clipped by 4 bases and J by 7 bases; unmatched bases: 7.

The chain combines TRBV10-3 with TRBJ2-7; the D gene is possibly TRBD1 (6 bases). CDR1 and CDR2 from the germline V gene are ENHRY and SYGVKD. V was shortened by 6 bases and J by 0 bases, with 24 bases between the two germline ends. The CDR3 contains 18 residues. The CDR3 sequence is CAISRSPTTGQPSYEQYF. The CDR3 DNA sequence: TGTGCCATCAGCAGAAGTCCCACGACGGGACAACCCTCCTACGAGCAGTACTTC.

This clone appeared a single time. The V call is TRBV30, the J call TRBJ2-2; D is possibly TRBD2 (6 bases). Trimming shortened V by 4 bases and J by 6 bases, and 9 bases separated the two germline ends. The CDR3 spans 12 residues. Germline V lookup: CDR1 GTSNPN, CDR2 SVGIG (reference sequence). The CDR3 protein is CAWTGGSGELFF. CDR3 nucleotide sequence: TGTGCCTGGACAGGAGGGTCCGGGGAGCTGTTTTTT.